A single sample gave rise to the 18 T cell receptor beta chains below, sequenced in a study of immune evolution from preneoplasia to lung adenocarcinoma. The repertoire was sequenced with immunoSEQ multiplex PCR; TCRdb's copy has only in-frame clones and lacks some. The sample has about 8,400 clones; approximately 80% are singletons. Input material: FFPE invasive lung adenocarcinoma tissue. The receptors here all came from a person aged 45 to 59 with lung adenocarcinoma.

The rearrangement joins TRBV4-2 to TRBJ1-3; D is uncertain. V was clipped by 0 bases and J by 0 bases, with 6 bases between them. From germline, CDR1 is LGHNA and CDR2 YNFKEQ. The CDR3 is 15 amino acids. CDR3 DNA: TGTGCCAGCAGCCAAGAAAGGCGCTCTGGAAACACCATATATTTT. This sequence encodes CASSQERRSGNTIYF.

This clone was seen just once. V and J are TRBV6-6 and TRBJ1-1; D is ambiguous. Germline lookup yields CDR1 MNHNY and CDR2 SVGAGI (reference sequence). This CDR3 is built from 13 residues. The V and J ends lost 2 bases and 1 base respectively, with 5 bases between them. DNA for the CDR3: TGTGCCAGCAGTTACGTGGCGAACACTGAAGCTTTCTTT. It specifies CASSYVANTEAFF.

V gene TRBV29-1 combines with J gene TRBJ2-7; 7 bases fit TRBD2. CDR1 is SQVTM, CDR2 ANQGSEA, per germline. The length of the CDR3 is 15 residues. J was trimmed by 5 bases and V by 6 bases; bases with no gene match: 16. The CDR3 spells CSVVDSLGLGDEQYF. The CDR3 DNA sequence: TGCAGCGTAGTTGACAGCCTCGGACTAGGGGACGAGCAGTACTTC.

The CDR3 DNA follows: TGTGCCAGCCAGGGCCTAGCGACAATGCTCTACGAGCAGTACTTC. It encodes CASQGLATMLYEQYF. J is TRBJ2-7 and V is TRBV28; tentative D call: TRBD2 (6 bases). The germline V and J ends were trimmed by 8 bases and 3 bases, with 20 bases remaining between them. The CDR3 is 15 amino acids. The V gene's germline CDR1 is MDHEN and CDR2 SYDVKM.

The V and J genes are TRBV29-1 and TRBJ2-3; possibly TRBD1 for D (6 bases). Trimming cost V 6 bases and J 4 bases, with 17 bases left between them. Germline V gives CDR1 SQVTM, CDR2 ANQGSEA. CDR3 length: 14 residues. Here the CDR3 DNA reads TGCAGCGTCGATCAGGGGAGTGGGTCAGATACGCAGTATTTT. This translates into CSVDQGSGSDTQYF.

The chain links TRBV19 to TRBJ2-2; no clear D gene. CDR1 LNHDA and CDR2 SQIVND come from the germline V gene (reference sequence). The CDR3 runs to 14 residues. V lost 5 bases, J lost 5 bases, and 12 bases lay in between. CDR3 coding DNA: TGTGCCAGTAGTGCGGCCCGGAATACCGGGGAGCTGTTTTTT. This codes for CASSAARNTGELFF.

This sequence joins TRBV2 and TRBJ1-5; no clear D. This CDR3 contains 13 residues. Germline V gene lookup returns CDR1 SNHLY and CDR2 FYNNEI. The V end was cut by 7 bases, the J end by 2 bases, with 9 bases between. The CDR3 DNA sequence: TGTGCCAGCACGAGGGATGGCAATCAGCCCCAGCATTTT. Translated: CASTRDGNQPQHF.

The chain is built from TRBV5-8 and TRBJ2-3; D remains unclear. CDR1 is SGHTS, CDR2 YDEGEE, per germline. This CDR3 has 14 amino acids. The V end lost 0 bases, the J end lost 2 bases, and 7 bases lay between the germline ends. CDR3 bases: TGTGCCAGCAGCTTGGTAAGGACCACAGATACGCAGTATTTT. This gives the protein CASSLVRTTDTQYF.

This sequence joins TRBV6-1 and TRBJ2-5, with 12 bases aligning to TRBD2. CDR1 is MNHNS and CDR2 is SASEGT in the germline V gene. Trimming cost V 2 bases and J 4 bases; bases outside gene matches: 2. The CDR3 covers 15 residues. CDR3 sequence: CASSELAGGPETQYF. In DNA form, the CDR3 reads TGTGCCAGCAGTGAACTAGCGGGAGGGCCAGAGACCCAGTACTTC.

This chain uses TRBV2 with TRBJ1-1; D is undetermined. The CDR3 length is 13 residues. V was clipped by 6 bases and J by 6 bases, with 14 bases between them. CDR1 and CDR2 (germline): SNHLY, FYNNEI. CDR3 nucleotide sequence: TGTGCCAGCAGCCCACATTGGGAGGCTGAAGCTTTCTTT. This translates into CASSPHWEAEAFF.

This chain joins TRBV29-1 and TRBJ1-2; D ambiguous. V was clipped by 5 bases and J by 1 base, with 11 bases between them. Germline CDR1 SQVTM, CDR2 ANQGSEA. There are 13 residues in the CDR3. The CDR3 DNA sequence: TGCAGCGTTCGGGTCCCAGTTAACTATGGCTACACCTTC. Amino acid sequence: CSVRVPVNYGYTF. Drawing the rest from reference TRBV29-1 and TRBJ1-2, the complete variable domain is SAVISQKPSRDICQRGTSLTIQCQVDSQVTMMFWYRQQPGQSLTLIATANQGSEATYESGFVIDKFPISRPNLTFSTLTVSNMSPEDSSIYLCSVRVPVNYGYTFGSGTRLTVV.

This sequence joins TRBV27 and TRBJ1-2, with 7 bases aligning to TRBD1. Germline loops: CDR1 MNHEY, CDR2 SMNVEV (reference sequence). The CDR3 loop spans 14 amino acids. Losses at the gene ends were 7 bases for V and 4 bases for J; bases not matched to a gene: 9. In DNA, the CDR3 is TGTGCCAGCAACCGCGGACAGGCCTCCTATGGCTACACCTTC. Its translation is CASNRGQASYGYTF.

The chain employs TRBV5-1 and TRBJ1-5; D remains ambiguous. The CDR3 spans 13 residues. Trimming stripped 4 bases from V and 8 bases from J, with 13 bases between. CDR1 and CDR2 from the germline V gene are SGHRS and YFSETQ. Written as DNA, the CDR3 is TGCGCCAGCAGCCCCGAAGGGTTAAAGCCCCAGCATTTT. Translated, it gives CASSPEGLKPQHF.

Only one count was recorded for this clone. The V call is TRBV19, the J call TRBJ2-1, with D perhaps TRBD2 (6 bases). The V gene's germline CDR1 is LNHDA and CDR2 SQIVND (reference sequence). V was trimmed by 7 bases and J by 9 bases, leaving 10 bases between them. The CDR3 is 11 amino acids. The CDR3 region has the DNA TGTGCCAGTAAGGAGGGCAGTGAGCAGTTCTTC. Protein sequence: CASKEGSEQFF. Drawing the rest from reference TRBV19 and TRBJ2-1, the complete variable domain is DGGITQSPKYLFRKEGQNVTLSCEQNLNHDAMYWYRQDPGQGLRLIYYSQIVNDFQKGDIAEGYSVSREKKESFPLTVTSAQKNPTAFYLCASKEGSEQFFGPGTRLTVL.

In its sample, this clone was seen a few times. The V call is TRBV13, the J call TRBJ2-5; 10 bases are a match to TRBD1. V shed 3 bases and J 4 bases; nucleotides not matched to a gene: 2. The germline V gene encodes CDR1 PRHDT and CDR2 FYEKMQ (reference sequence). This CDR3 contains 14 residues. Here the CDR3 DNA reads TGTGCCAGCAGCTTTCGGACAGGGGGAGAGACCCAGTACTTC. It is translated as CASSFRTGGETQYF.

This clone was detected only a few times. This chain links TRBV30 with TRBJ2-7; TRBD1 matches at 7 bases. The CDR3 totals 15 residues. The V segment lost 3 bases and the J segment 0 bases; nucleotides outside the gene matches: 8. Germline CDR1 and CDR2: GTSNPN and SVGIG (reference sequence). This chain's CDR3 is CAWRSTRGYSYEQYF. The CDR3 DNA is TGTGCCTGGAGATCAACCAGGGGGTACTCCTACGAGCAGTACTTC.

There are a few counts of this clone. The CDR3 sequence: CASSQNFVGEQFF. The CDR3 DNA follows: TGTGCCAGCAGCCAAAACTTTGTTGGTGAGCAGTTCTTC. J is TRBJ2-1 and V is TRBV7-3; no reliable D call. Trimming stripped 5 bases from V and 9 bases from J, with 14 bases between. The CDR3 extends over 13 amino acids. Germline CDR1 reads SGHTA; CDR2 reads FQGTGA.

Written as DNA, the CDR3 is TGTGCCAGCAGCTTGGTGGGACTAGTAGTGGAAAGGCAGTATTTT. This sequence encodes CASSLVGLVVERQYF. The V and J genes are TRBV5-4 and TRBJ2-3; 8 bases are a match to TRBD2. CDR1 and CDR2 (germline): SGHNT, YYREEE (reference sequence). This CDR3 contains 15 residues. With V trimmed by 0 bases and J by 11 bases, 11 bases remained unmatched.